This T cell receptor (beta chain) was documented in a study of T cell repertoires in cytomegalovirus infection. Study-level background: Both recently identified HLA-C-restricted and well-studied HLA-B-restricted CMV epitopes were used in the study.

TCRdb redid the calling of the reads with MiXCR, one entry per CDR3 protein. The table has 650,000 to 900,000 distinct CDR3 sequences, about 27% seen once. The table lists this clonotype with a few counts. Its antigen is not known. Looked up from germline, CDR1 is SEHNR and CDR2 is FQNEAQ (reference sequence). Unmatched junction bases numbered 6, after V lost 5 bases and J lost 8 bases. This CDR3 has 13 residues. The source of this sequence is a human donor in good health (CMV status not recorded). Some clones in this sample may be carry-over from other donors' samples. The sequencing here drew on cultured CD8+ T cells from PBMCs, taken from culture after CMV antigen stimulation. The chain combines TRBV7-9 with TRBJ1-2, with 9 nucleotides matching TRBD1. CDR3 coding DNA: TGTGCCAGCAGCGGGGACAGGGAACGAGGCTACACCTTC. Protein product: CASSGDRERGYTF. Full variable domain (missing parts from reference TRBV7-9 and TRBJ1-2): DTGVSQNPRHKITKRGQNVTFRCDPISEHNRLYWYRQTLGQGPEFLTYFQNEAQLEKSRLLSDRFSAERPKGSFSTLEIQRTEQGDSAMYLCASSGDRERGYTFGSGTRLTVV.